One and the same sample provided the 28 T cell receptor beta chains below, sequenced in a study of OX40 agonist ivuxolimab in advanced cancers. Produced via immunoSEQ multiplex PCR; TCRdb's table is partial and in-frame only. This table has tens of thousands of clones, around 88% appearing once. The material sequenced was CD4+ or CD8+ T cells sorted from blood, taken in a trial of the OX40 agonist ivuxolimab. These receptors were collected from an adult with an advanced solid tumor such as melanoma, head and neck, liver or kidney cancer.

This chain joins TRBV6-4 and TRBJ1-3; D might be TRBD1 (5 bases). Trimming stripped 6 bases from V and 6 bases from J, with 15 bases between. The germline gives CDR1 MRHNA, CDR2 SNTAGT. The CDR3 sequence is 14 residues long. The CDR3 DNA sequence: TGTGCCAGCAGCCCAGACAGTTACGCAAACACCATATATTTT. Translation gives CASSPDSYANTIYF.

The chain uses TRBV6-1 and TRBJ1-1; D is unclear. The germline CDR1 and CDR2 sequences are MNHNS and SASEGT. Trimming removed 8 bases from V and 0 bases from J, with 10 bases in between. The CDR3 is made up of 13 amino acids. In DNA, the CDR3 is TGTGCCAGCGCTCGGGATATGAACACTGAAGCTTTCTTT. It codes for CASARDMNTEAFF.

The rearrangement links TRBV4-2 to TRBJ2-5; TRBD1 matches 8 bases. Judging by the DNA end, TRBJ2-7 fits better; the J call may be wrong. The CDR3 contains 15 residues. CDR1 and CDR2 from the germline V gene are LGHNA and YNFKEQ. CDR3 in DNA: TGTGCCAGCAGCCAAGAAGGACAGGGTTCCTACGAGCAGTACTTC. This encodes CASSQEGQGSYEQYF.

The chain combines TRBV7-2 with TRBJ2-7, with 11 nucleotides matching TRBD2. This CDR3 has 14 residues. The V segment lost 5 bases and the J segment 2 bases; nucleotides outside the gene matches: 2. Germline lookup yields CDR1 SGHTA and CDR2 FQGNSA. CDR3 in DNA: TGTGCCAGCAGCGCGGGACTAGCGGCCTACGAGCAGTACTTC. Protein: CASSAGLAAYEQYF.

This chain connects TRBV18 to TRBJ2-7, with 7 bases aligning to TRBD1. The CDR3 loop spans 14 amino acids. Germline V gene sequence: CDR1 KGHSH, CDR2 LQKENI. The V segment lost 4 bases and the J segment 7 bases; nucleotides outside the gene matches: 10. The CDR3 loop is CASSRDSGAWEQYF. CDR3 coding DNA: TGTGCCAGCTCACGGGACAGTGGGGCGTGGGAGCAGTACTTC. The full variable domain, rest sourced from reference TRBV18 and TRBJ2-7, is NAGVMQNPRHLVRRRGQEARLRCSPMKGHSHVYWYRQLPEEGLKFMVYLQKENIIDESGMPKERFSAEFPKEGPSILRIQQVVRGDSAAYFCASSRDSGAWEQYFGPGTRLTVT.

This clone was counted a single time. The chain couples TRBV29-1 to TRBJ2-7, with a tentative D call TRBD1 (5 bases). The CDR3 totals 14 residues. The ends were cut back, 2 bases at V and 2 bases at J, with 13 bases in the middle. Germline V gene data show CDR1 as SQVTM and CDR2 as ANQGSEA. For the CDR3, the DNA is TGCAGCGTTGAATTTACGACAGACACCTACGAGCAGTACTTC. Translating it yields CSVEFTTDTYEQYF.

The chain joins TRBV5-1 to TRBJ2-6; maybe TRBD2 (5 bases). CDR3 size: 15 residues. V was clipped by 4 bases and J by 0 bases, with 8 bases between them. Germline V gene lookup returns CDR1 SGHRS and CDR2 YFSETQ. The CDR3 region has the DNA TGCGCCAGCAGCGACGGGAACTCTGGGGCCAACGTCCTGACTTTC. As protein: CASSDGNSGANVLTF.

In nucleotides, the CDR3 is TGTGCCAGTGATCCAGCTAATAATTCACCCCTCCACTTT. As protein: CASDPANNSPLHF. This chain connects TRBV19 to TRBJ1-6; no reliable D call. From germline, CDR1 is LNHDA and CDR2 SQIVND (reference sequence). This CDR3 has 13 residues. V lost 8 bases to trimming and J lost 5 bases, with 10 bases between them.

This clone showed up many times. J is TRBJ1-2 and V is TRBV15, with TRBD1 matching 8 bases. The CDR3 consists of 17 residues. The germline gives CDR1 LNHNV, CDR2 YYDKDF (reference sequence). With V trimmed by 5 bases and J by 4 bases, 15 bases remained unmatched. The CDR3 coding sequence is TGTGCCACCAGCTCCCGGACCCAAGGGACAGGCCGCTATGGCTACACCTTC. Its translation is CATSSRTQGTGRYGYTF.

The chain uses TRBV11-2 and TRBJ2-5, with 8 bases identical to TRBD1. The end of the DNA is better explained by TRBJ2-7, so the J call may be wrong. The CDR3 runs 12 residues. CDR1 and CDR2 from the germline V gene are SGHAT and FQNNGV. CDR3 nucleotide sequence: TGTGCCAGCAGCCCTGACAGGGGCGAGCAGTACTTC. As protein: CASSPDRGEQYF.

This chain links TRBV2 with TRBJ1-4, with a possible D match to TRBD1 (6 bases). Trimming took off 4 bases at V and 4 bases at J, with 10 bases between the two ends. The germline CDR1 and CDR2 sequences are SNHLY and FYNNEI. The CDR3 has 14 amino acids. This CDR3 is CASSGWTVNEKLFF. The CDR3 region has the DNA TGTGCCAGCAGTGGTTGGACAGTTAATGAAAAACTGTTTTTT.

V is TRBV28 and J is TRBJ2-7; D possibly corresponds to TRBD1 (6 bases). From germline, CDR1 is MDHEN and CDR2 SYDVKM. The ends were cut back, 5 bases at V and 5 bases at J, with 13 bases in the middle. CDR3 size: 13 residues. The chain's CDR3 is CASSLRYRDEQYF. The CDR3 region has the DNA TGTGCCAGCAGTCTAAGATACAGGGACGAGCAGTACTTC.

The genes are TRBV5-1 and TRBJ2-3; D possibly matches TRBD1 or TRBD2 (6 bases each). Germline CDR1 is SGHRS and CDR2 is YFSETQ. The germline V and J ends were trimmed by 5 bases and 0 bases, with 13 bases remaining between them. The CDR3 is made up of 15 amino acids. CDR3 in amino acids: CASRGGRSSTDTQYF. In nucleotides, the CDR3 is TGCGCCAGCAGGGGGGGCAGGTCTAGCACAGATACGCAGTATTTT.

The V call is TRBV29-1, the J call TRBJ1-2; D ambiguous. CDR1 is SQVTM and CDR2 is ANQGSEA in the germline V gene. The V end lost 7 bases, the J end lost 3 bases, and 9 bases lay between the germline ends. The CDR3 sequence is 11 residues long. The CDR3 spells CSAPTDYGYTF. The CDR3 bases are TGCAGCGCACCTACCGACTATGGCTACACCTTC.

This rearrangement joins TRBV7-2 to TRBJ2-3, with 9 positions matching TRBD2. The trim removed 5 bases at V and 3 bases at J, leaving 9 bases unmatched. Germline CDR1 SGHTA, CDR2 FQGNSA. CDR3 length equals 16 residues. CDR3 in DNA: TGTGCCAGCAGCCCTCGGGATAGCGGGAGTACAGATACGCAGTATTTT. Translation: CASSPRDSGSTDTQYF. The variable domain in full, completed from reference TRBV7-2 and TRBJ2-3, reads GAGVSQSPSNKVTEKGKDVELRCDPISGHTALYWYRQSLGQGLEFLIYFQGNSAPDKSGLPSDRFSAERTGGSVSTLTIQRTQQEDSAVYLCASSPRDSGSTDTQYFGPGTRLTVL.

The chain joins TRBV28 to TRBJ2-7; 7 bases line up with TRBD1. In germline, CDR1 is MDHEN, CDR2 SYDVKM. The trim removed 5 bases at V and 0 bases at J, leaving 4 bases unmatched. The CDR3 spans 14 residues. CDR3 region: CASSLRQGSYEQYF. CDR3 nucleotides: TGTGCCAGCAGTCTGCGACAGGGCTCCTACGAGCAGTACTTC.

This clone was recorded once. The chain joins TRBV10-1 to TRBJ1-1; D ambiguous. This CDR3 comprises 13 residues. Trimming removed 4 bases from V and 0 bases from J, with 6 bases in between. Looked up from germline, CDR1 is WNHNN and CDR2 is SYGVQD (reference sequence). In DNA, the CDR3 is TGCGCCAGCAGTGGCGGGGTGAACACTGAAGCTTTCTTT. Translation: CASSGGVNTEAFF.

This sequence joins TRBV19 and TRBJ2-2; a weak D match, TRBD1 (5 bases). CDR1 and CDR2 from the germline V gene are LNHDA and SQIVND (reference sequence). V dropped 4 bases and J dropped 0 bases, with 12 bases sitting between them. The CDR3 consists of 16 residues. Written as DNA, the CDR3 is TGTGCCAGTAGTAAGCGACAGCGAACGAACACCGGGGAGCTGTTTTTT. Translation: CASSKRQRTNTGELFF.

The chain joins TRBV28 to TRBJ2-5, with D perhaps matching TRBD2 (6 bases). The DNA end lines up better with TRBJ2-7; the J call may be wrong. Germline V gene lookup returns CDR1 MDHEN and CDR2 SYDVKM. The CDR3 is made up of 15 amino acids. DNA for the CDR3: TGTGCCAGCAGTACTATCGGGAGTCGCTCCTACGAGCAGTACTTC. Amino acids: CASSTIGSRSYEQYF.

This clone was seen just once. The chain combines TRBV7-8 with TRBJ1-5; the D gene is possibly TRBD1 (5 bases). The CDR3 extends over 14 amino acids. CDR1 SGHVS and CDR2 FQNEAQ come from the germline V gene. V was trimmed by 3 bases and J by 9 bases, leaving 15 bases between them. The CDR3 DNA reads as TGTGCCAGCAGCTTTCGGCCAGGGAGCTGGCCCCAGCATTTT. Encoded protein: CASSFRPGSWPQHF.

The genes are TRBV6-5 and TRBJ2-7, with D possibly being TRBD1 (5 bases). The CDR3 sequence is 12 residues long. Trimming pared 6 bases from V and 3 bases from J, leaving 9 bases between. From germline, CDR1 is MNHEY and CDR2 SVGAGI. CDR3 residues: CASSSRVYEQYF. CDR3 nucleotide sequence: TGTGCCAGCAGCAGCAGGGTCTACGAGCAGTACTTC.

The chain couples TRBV5-1 to TRBJ2-5; TRBD2 might be the D (5 bases). The V and J ends lost 0 bases and 1 base respectively, with 10 bases between them. This CDR3 is 15 amino acids long. Germline V CDR1 and CDR2: SGHRS, YFSETQ. The CDR3 nucleotides read TGCGCCAGCAGCTTGGGACGGGGAATCCAAGAGACCCAGTACTTC. This translates into CASSLGRGIQETQYF. The variable domain in full, with the rest retrieved from reference TRBV5-1 and TRBJ2-5, is KAGVTQTPRYLIKTRGQQVTLSCSPISGHRSVSWYQQTPGQGLQFLFEYFSETQRNKGNFPGRFSGRQFSNSRSEMNVSTLELGDSALYLCASSLGRGIQETQYFGPGTRLLVL.

The CDR3 DNA follows: TGCGCCAGCAGCGCGTTGGACAGGGGGCGCGGCACCGGGGAGCTGTTTTTT. This sequence encodes CASSALDRGRGTGELFF. The rearrangement uses TRBV5-1 and TRBJ2-2, with 11 bases aligning to TRBD1. Germline loops: CDR1 SGHRS, CDR2 YFSETQ. The CDR3 is made up of 17 amino acids. Trimming cost V 4 bases and J 4 bases; bases outside gene matches: 9.

Here the CDR3 reads CASSIWGQGGTDTQYF. The DNA for the CDR3 is TGTGCCAGTAGTATTTGGGGACAGGGGGGCACAGATACGCAGTATTTT. The chain couples TRBV19 to TRBJ2-3, with 11 bases fitting TRBD1. CDR3 size: 16 residues. V shed 3 bases, J shed 1 base, and the junction held 3 bases outside the gene matches. Germline V CDR1 and CDR2: LNHDA, SQIVND (reference sequence).

The chain recombines TRBV5-1 with TRBJ2-3; 10 positions match TRBD2. CDR1 SGHRS and CDR2 YFSETQ come from the germline V gene. CDR3 length: 16 amino acids. V dropped 1 base and J dropped 4; count of bases not matched to a gene: 6. The CDR3 DNA reads as TGCGCCAGCAGCTTGACGGCTAGCGGGAGCCCAGATACGCAGTATTTT. Protein sequence: CASSLTASGSPDTQYF.

Details on this clone: Within the sample, other DNA sequences also encode this same CDR3. The chain couples TRBV18 to TRBJ2-5; no definite D call. With 3 bases removed from V and 0 bases from J, the gap between germline ends came to 5 bases. The CDR3 sequence is 13 residues long. Looked up from germline, CDR1 is KGHSH and CDR2 is LQKENI. The CDR3 region is CASSPGHQETQYF. The CDR3 nucleotides are TGTGCCAGCTCACCCGGGCACCAAGAGACCCAGTACTTC.

The chain links TRBV28 to TRBJ1-5; D remains unclear. The CDR3 sequence is 17 residues long. Germline V gene sequence: CDR1 MDHEN, CDR2 SYDVKM. V lost 5 bases to trimming and J lost 2 bases, with 19 bases between them. The CDR3 sequence is CASSPLEVVEGNQPQHF. DNA of the CDR3: TGTGCCAGCAGTCCGCTGGAGGTAGTGGAAGGCAATCAGCCCCAGCATTTT.

The genes are TRBV27 and TRBJ1-3, with a weak D call TRBD1 (5 bases). The CDR3 length is 13 residues. Per the germline V gene, CDR1 is MNHEY and CDR2 is SMNVEV (reference sequence). V lost 4 bases and J 2 bases, leaving 6 bases between the germline ends. The CDR3 DNA follows: TGTGCCAGCAGTTGGGGCCCTGGAAACACCATATATTTT. Its protein is CASSWGPGNTIYF.